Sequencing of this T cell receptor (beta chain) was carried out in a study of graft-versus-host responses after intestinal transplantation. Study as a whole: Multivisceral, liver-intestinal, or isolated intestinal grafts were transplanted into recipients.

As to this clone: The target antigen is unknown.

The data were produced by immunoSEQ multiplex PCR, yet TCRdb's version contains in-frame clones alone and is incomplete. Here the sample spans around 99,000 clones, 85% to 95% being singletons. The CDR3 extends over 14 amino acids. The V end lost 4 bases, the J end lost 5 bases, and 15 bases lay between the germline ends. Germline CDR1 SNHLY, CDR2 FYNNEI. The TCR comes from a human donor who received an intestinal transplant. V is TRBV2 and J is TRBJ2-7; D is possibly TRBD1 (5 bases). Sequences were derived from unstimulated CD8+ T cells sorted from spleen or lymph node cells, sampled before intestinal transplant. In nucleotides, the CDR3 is TGTGCCAGCAGTGTATCCAGGGTTCAAAACGAGCAGTACTTC. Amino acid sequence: CASSVSRVQNEQYF. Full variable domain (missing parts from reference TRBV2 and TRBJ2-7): EPEVTQTPSHQVTQMGQEVILRCVPISNHLYFYWYRQILGQKVEFLVSFYNNEISEKSEIFDDQFSVERPDGSNFTLKIRSTKLEDSAMYFCASSVSRVQNEQYFGPGTRLTVT.